Listed below are T cell receptor beta chains from one sample, sequenced in a study of memory CD4+ T cells and cytomegalovirus serostatus. Generated by immunoSEQ multiplex PCR, the TCRdb table keeps only in-frame clones and is missing some. The sample has tens of thousands of clones; around 77% are singletons. The sequenced sample was memory CD4+ T cells from blood. These receptors were taken from an adult in good health and CMV-seronegative. CDR3s include the opening cysteine and the closing phenylalanine or tryptophan. A D gene is named only where the DNA matches it firmly. The size of a clone is reported for some rows only, either as once, few or many, or as a class for expanded clones.

V	size	J	D	DNA	CDR3
TRBV5-1	few	TRBJ1-1	.	TGCGCCAGCAGCGGCTCAGGGAATGCGAACACTGAAGCTTTCTTT	CASSGSGNANTEAFF
TRBV15	.	TRBJ2-3	TRBD2	TGTGCCACCAGCAGAGACGGGGGGGCAGATACGCAGTATTTT	CATSRDGGADTQYF
TRBV11-2	.	TRBJ2-7	.	TGTGCCAGCAGCCAAGGGGTCTACGAGCAGTACTTC	CASSQGVYEQYF
TRBV6-1	.	TRBJ2-3	.	TGTGCCAGCAGTTCCCCAGATACGCAGTATTTT	CASSSPDTQYF
TRBV27	.	TRBJ1-1	.	TGTGCCAGCAGTTTATATTTGGGACAAGCCACTGAAGCTTTCTTT	CASSLYLGQATEAFF
TRBV18	.	TRBJ2-2	.	TGTGCCAGCTCACCGCGGGAATCGAACACCGGGGAGCTGTTTTTT	CASSPRESNTGELFF
TRBV7-2	.	TRBJ2-3	.	TGTGCCAGCAGCTTAGCGGGTGGGCTCGCGGATACGCAGTATTTT	CASSLAGGLADTQYF
TRBV27	.	TRBJ1-3	TRBD1	TGTGCCAGCAGTCCCGGGACAGGAGGAAACACCATATATTTT	CASSPGTGGNTIYF
TRBV15	.	TRBJ1-4	.	TGTGCCACCAGCAGAGATCCCCCCGGGGGTAATGAAAAACTGTTTTTT	CATSRDPPGGNEKLFF
TRBV5-4	.	TRBJ2-7	.	TGTGCCAGCAGCTTGAATGGGGTTTCCTACGAGCAGTACTTC	CASSLNGVSYEQYF
TRBV5-4	.	TRBJ1-1	TRBD1	TGTGCCAGCAGCTCGGACAGGGCAACAGTACCGAAACAAGCTTTCTTT	CASSSDRATVPKQAFF
TRBV15	.	TRBJ1-1	.	TGTGCCACCAGCAGAGATCAGAGAACGAACACTGAAGCTTTCTTT	CATSRDQRTNTEAFF
TRBV7-2	.	TRBJ2-1	TRBD1	TGTGCCAGCAGCTTAGCCCCCTCGAACAGGGGCGGCAATGAGCAGTTCTTC	CASSLAPSNRGGNEQFF
TRBV6-1	.	TRBJ2-4	TRBD2	TGTGCCAGCAGTGAAGCGCTGGGGGGAGGGAGGAACAAAAACATTCAGTACTTC	CASSEALGGGRNKNIQYF
TRBV5-4	.	TRBJ1-3	.	TGTGCCAGCAGCTCCCGGCGTGGATCTACCTCTGGAAACACCATATATTTT	CASSSRRGSTSGNTIYF
TRBV6-5	.	TRBJ2-2	TRBD2	TGTGCCAGCAGCTCCGGGACTAGCGGCACCGGGGAGCTGTTTTTT	CASSSGTSGTGELFF
TRBV4-3	.	TRBJ2-3	TRBD2	TGCGCCAGCAGCCAAGATCCCACTAGCGGGAGAGGTACGCAGTATTTT	CASSQDPTSGRGTQYF
TRBV4-3	.	TRBJ2-3	.	TGCGCCAGCAGCCAAGACAGGCACCCCACAGATACGCAGTATTTT	CASSQDRHPTDTQYF
TRBV7-2	.	TRBJ1-1	.	TGTGCCAGCAGCCTCTCCCGGGCTGCAGGCACTGAAGCTTTCTTT	CASSLSRAAGTEAFF
TRBV28	.	TRBJ1-1	TRBD1	TGTGCCAGCAGGACCCCCGGGACAGGGGGGAAAGCTTTCTTT	CASRTPGTGGKAFF
TRBV28	.	TRBJ1-1	.	TGTGCCAGCAGTTCTGAAAACCTTCGGGAAGCTTTCTTT	CASSSENLREAFF
TRBV28	.	TRBJ1-5	.	TGTGCCAGCAGTCCCACCAGGATCCTAAGCAATCAGCCCCAGCATTTT	CASSPTRILSNQPQHF
TRBV9	.	TRBJ2-7	.	TGTGCCAGCAGCGTCGGACCAGGGGCACGGTCCTACGAGCAGTACTTC	CASSVGPGARSYEQYF
TRBV28	.	TRBJ2-2	TRBD1	TGTGCCAGCAGCCCTCCAGGGACAGGGATGGTCGGGGAGCTGTTTTTT	CASSPPGTGMVGELFF
TRBV28	.	TRBJ2-7	TRBD2	TGTGCCAGCTCTCCTCGACTAGCGGGCAACTACGAGCAGTACTTC	CASSPRLAGNYEQYF
TRBV5-1	.	TRBJ2-2	.	TGCGCCAGCAGCTTGGTCGCTTCCGGGAGGGAGCTGTTTTTT	CASSLVASGRELFF
TRBV6-5	once	TRBJ2-1	TRBD2	TGTGCCAGCAACCGACTAGCGGGGACTTACAATGAGCAGTTCTTC	CASNRLAGTYNEQFF
TRBV7-2	.	TRBJ2-1	TRBD1	TGTGCCAGCAGCGTACCGACAGGGGAGGCCTACAATGAGCAGTTCTTC	CASSVPTGEAYNEQFF
TRBV10-2	once	TRBJ2-5	TRBD2	TGCGCCAGCAGTGATCCTTCGGGACTAGCGGGAGCTCGGGAGACCCAGTACTTC	CASSDPSGLAGARETQYF